This passage covers 27 T cell receptor beta chains from one sample sequenced in a study of control samples from healthy donors and cancer patients. Measured with immunoSEQ multiplex PCR; TCRdb has only the in-frame clones, and not every one. The sample consists of 65,000 to 90,000 clones, 94% of them appearing once. The sample taken for sequencing was blood. These receptors were obtained from a woman aged 25-40 years in good health.

CDR3 in amino acids: CATMTGGDQPQHF. In DNA form, the CDR3 reads TGTGCCACTATGACTGGGGGTGATCAGCCCCAGCATTTT. The V gene is TRBV28, the J gene TRBJ1-5; a weak D match, TRBD1 (5 bases). CDR1 and CDR2 from the germline V gene are MDHEN and SYDVKM. The V end was cut by 10 bases, the J end by 5 bases, with 15 bases between. This CDR3 has 13 residues.

The V and J genes are TRBV4-2 and TRBJ1-2, with 7 nucleotides matching TRBD1. Germline trimming cut 3 bases from V and 8 bases from J; bases unmatched to any gene: 12. CDR3 length: 15 amino acids. Germline V CDR1 and CDR2: LGHNA, YNFKEQ. The CDR3 DNA is TGTGCCAGCAGCCAGAGACAGGGCCAGAGAGTAGGCTACACCTTC. Its protein is CASSQRQGQRVGYTF.

The chain links TRBV25-1 to TRBJ1-1; D ambiguous. Trimming shortened V by 3 bases and J by 2 bases, and 10 bases separated the two germline ends. This CDR3 is 14 amino acids long. Germline loops: CDR1 MGHDK, CDR2 SYGVNS. Written as DNA, the CDR3 is TGTGCCAGCAGTGACTTGGCCGCAAACACTGAAGCTTTCTTT. This sequence encodes CASSDLAANTEAFF. The full variable domain, completed using reference TRBV25-1 and TRBJ1-1, is EADIYQTPRYLVIGTGKKITLECSQTMGHDKMYWYQQDPGMELHLIHYSYGVNSTEKGDLSSESTVSRIRTEHFPLTLESARPSHTSQYLCASSDLAANTEAFFGQGTRLTVV.

The chain joins TRBV15 to TRBJ1-2; no definite D call. Germline V gene lookup returns CDR1 LNHNV and CDR2 YYDKDF (reference sequence). The V and J ends lost 1 base and 7 bases respectively, with 10 bases between them. This CDR3 contains 13 residues. The CDR3 loop reads CATSRGSGAGYTF. The DNA of the CDR3 is TGTGCCACCAGCAGAGGGTCCGGAGCTGGCTACACCTTC.

Only one count was recorded for this clone. V is TRBV7-3 and J is TRBJ2-6; TRBD1 is a possible D gene (5 bases). Looked up from germline, CDR1 is SGHTA and CDR2 is FQGTGA. The CDR3 consists of 15 residues. V shed 2 bases and J shed 1 base, with 6 bases lying between them. CDR3 protein: CASSLSGSGANVLTF. The CDR3 region has the DNA TGTGCCAGCAGCTTATCAGGGTCTGGGGCCAACGTCCTGACTTTC.

The chain joins TRBV2 to TRBJ2-2, with 7 bases aligning to TRBD2. This CDR3 has 13 residues. V lost 4 bases and J lost 4; bases outside the gene matches: 0. Per the germline V gene, CDR1 is SNHLY and CDR2 is FYNNEI. Here the CDR3 DNA reads TGTGCCAGCAGTGGCGGGAGCACCGGGGAGCTGTTTTTT. This encodes CASSGGSTGELFF.

V and J are TRBV5-4 and TRBJ2-1, with D tentatively TRBD1 (7 bases). The germline gives CDR1 SGHNT, CDR2 YYREEE (reference sequence). V was cut by 3 bases and J by 0 bases, with 13 bases left in between. The CDR3 totals 16 residues. The CDR3 bases are TGTGCCAGCAGCTCAGGGGGGAGTGGCTCCTACAATGAGCAGTTCTTC. Its translation is CASSSGGSGSYNEQFF.

This clone was observed once. The genes are TRBV25-1 and TRBJ1-4; the D is unclear. Trimming removed 8 bases from V and 8 bases from J, with 9 bases in between. CDR3 length: 11 amino acids. CDR1 is MGHDK, CDR2 SYGVNS, per germline. DNA of the CDR3: TGTGCCAGCGCCGAAAACGAAAAACTGTTTTTT. The encoded protein is CASAENEKLFF.

CDR3 protein: CASSAITGRRGRYTEAFF. DNA of the CDR3: TGTGCCAGCAGCGCCATTACGGGACGGCGTGGACGGTACACTGAAGCTTTCTTT. This chain connects TRBV11-2 to TRBJ1-1; D may be TRBD1 (5 bases). Germline loops: CDR1 SGHAT, CDR2 FQNNGV. V dropped 5 bases and J dropped 3 bases, with 25 bases sitting between them. The CDR3 spans 18 residues. The full variable domain, completed using reference TRBV11-2 and TRBJ1-1, is EAGVAQSPRYKIIEKRQSVAFWCNPISGHATLYWYQQILGQGPKLLIQFQNNGVVDDSQLPKDRFSAERLKGVDSTLKIQPAKLEDSAVYLCASSAITGRRGRYTEAFFGQGTRLTVV.

The count of this clone is one. The chain is built from TRBV5-5 and TRBJ2-7, with D possibly TRBD1 on 6 matching bases. Trimming pared 0 bases from V and 3 bases from J, leaving 10 bases between. Looked up from germline, CDR1 is SGHKS and CDR2 is YYEKEE (reference sequence). This CDR3 contains 14 residues. CDR3 in DNA: TGTGCCAGCAGCTTGGTAAAGGGGGTCTACGAGCAGTACTTC. Translation: CASSLVKGVYEQYF.

CDR3: CASSINSRDRENEQFF. CDR3 coding DNA: TGTGCCAGTAGTATAAATAGTCGGGACAGGGAGAATGAGCAGTTCTTC. The rearrangement joins TRBV19 to TRBJ2-1; 9 bases agree with TRBD1. Trimming cost V 2 bases and J 7 bases; bases outside gene matches: 9. This CDR3 comprises 16 residues. Per the germline V gene, CDR1 is LNHDA and CDR2 is SQIVND (reference sequence).

The V call is TRBV5-4, the J call TRBJ1-2; TRBD1 agrees at 7 bases. The V gene's germline CDR1 is SGHNT and CDR2 YYREEE (reference sequence). Unmatched junction bases numbered 9, after V lost 4 bases and J lost 3 bases. The CDR3 has 15 residues. In DNA, the CDR3 is TGTGCCAGCAGCCCGACGACAGGGATGGACTATGGCTACACCTTC. As protein: CASSPTTGMDYGYTF.

This sequence joins TRBV5-4 and TRBJ2-5; D perhaps matches TRBD2 (5 bases). The CDR3 spans 13 residues. The germline gives CDR1 SGHNT, CDR2 YYREEE (reference sequence). Deletions cut 1 base from V and 2 bases from J, with 6 bases between. The DNA for the CDR3 is TGTGCCAGCAGCTTGCCGGGGCAAGAGACCCAGTACTTC. Amino acid sequence: CASSLPGQETQYF.

V and J are TRBV7-2 and TRBJ2-6; 9 nucleotides line up with TRBD1. The J segment lost 0 bases and the V segment lost 5 bases, leaving 8 bases of the junction unmatched. Germline CDR1 and CDR2: SGHTA and FQGNSA. CDR3 length: 18 amino acids. In nucleotides, the CDR3 is TGTGCCAGCAGCACGACTTCGACAGGGGGCTCTGGGGCCAACGTCCTGACTTTC. Its translation: CASSTTSTGGSGANVLTF.

The J gene is TRBJ1-5, the V gene TRBV27, with 8 nucleotides matching TRBD1. The junction had 6 bases not matched to a gene; V was cut back by 0 bases and J by 5 bases. This CDR3 region has 16 residues. CDR1 and CDR2 from the germline V gene are MNHEY and SMNVEV (reference sequence). The CDR3 reads CASSLSRGTGDQPQHF. CDR3 sequence (DNA): TGTGCCAGCAGTTTATCCCGGGGGACAGGAGATCAGCCCCAGCATTTT.

Only one count was recorded for this clone. The same CDR3 arises from other DNA sequences in this sample as well. V and J are TRBV19 and TRBJ1-1; 7 bases line up with TRBD1. The V gene's germline CDR1 is LNHDA and CDR2 SQIVND (reference sequence). The V gene end was trimmed by 6 bases and the J gene end by 1 base; junction bases not matched to a gene: 2. The CDR3 spans 13 residues. Here the CDR3 DNA reads TGTGCCAGTAGACGACAGGGGAACACTGAAGCTTTCTTT. Residues: CASRRQGNTEAFF.

The chain recombines TRBV6-4 with TRBJ1-3; D is uncertain. In germline, CDR1 is MRHNA, CDR2 SNTAGT. There are 17 residues in the CDR3. The V end lost 2 bases, the J end lost 4 bases, and 18 bases lay between the germline ends. CDR3 loop: CASSDLPRSGNGNTIYF. CDR3 nucleotides: TGTGCCAGCAGTGACCTCCCTCGGTCTGGGAACGGAAACACCATATATTTT.

The chain combines TRBV12-3 or TRBV12-4 with TRBJ1-5; no clear D gene. This CDR3 is built from 13 residues. V was clipped by 8 bases and J by 1 base, with 9 bases between them. The CDR3 DNA is TGTGCCAGCGGACCAAGGAGCAATCAGCCCCAGCATTTT. It specifies CASGPRSNQPQHF.

In nucleotides, the CDR3 is TGCGCCAGCAATTTCCCACCGGGACAGTCTTATGAAAAACTGTTTTTT. Translation: CASNFPPGQSYEKLFF. This chain links TRBV10-1 with TRBJ1-4; 7 positions agree with TRBD1. Germline V gene data show CDR1 as WNHNN and CDR2 as SYGVQD (reference sequence). Trimming removed 7 bases from V and 6 bases from J; junction bases left unmatched: 14. This CDR3 spans 16 amino acids.

V is TRBV29-1 and J is TRBJ1-2; 8 nucleotides align to TRBD1. The trim removed 7 bases at V and 8 bases at J, leaving 6 bases unmatched. The CDR3 covers 11 residues. Germline-derived CDR1 and CDR2 are SQVTM and ANQGSEA. The CDR3 reads CSADRGGGYTF. CDR3 nucleotides: TGCAGCGCCGACAGGGGAGGCGGCTACACCTTC.

This chain connects TRBV24-1 to TRBJ1-5; 7 nucleotides agree with TRBD1. With 4 bases clipped from V and 0 bases from J, the junction kept 2 bases outside the gene matches. The CDR3 runs 15 residues. Germline loops: CDR1 KGHDR, CDR2 SFDVKD. The CDR3 here is CATSEGQYSNQPQHF. In DNA, the CDR3 is TGTGCCACCAGTGAGGGACAGTATAGCAATCAGCCCCAGCATTTT.

The chain links TRBV5-1 to TRBJ2-3, with TRBD2 matching 7 bases. Germline assignment: CDR1 SGHRS and CDR2 YFSETQ. The junction had 4 bases not matched to a gene; V was cut back by 1 base and J by 2 bases. CDR3 length: 15 amino acids. The CDR3 coding sequence is TGCGCCAGCAGCTTGCCCGCGGGGGACACAGATACGCAGTATTTT. Translation gives CASSLPAGDTDTQYF.

DNA of the CDR3: TGTGCCAGCAGCTTGAGGTCAGGGCTAGGGGAGCAGTACGTC. Its translation: CASSLRSGLGEQYV. This rearrangement joins TRBV5-8 to TRBJ2-7; D perhaps matches TRBD1 (5 bases). Trimming removed 1 base at V and 7 bases at J, with 15 bases between. The CDR3 extends over 14 amino acids. The germline gives CDR1 SGHTS, CDR2 YDEGEE.

The rearrangement uses TRBV6-5 and TRBJ2-7; 9 positions agree with TRBD1. The CDR3 extends over 12 amino acids. Germline loops: CDR1 MNHEY, CDR2 SVGAGI. V lost 6 bases and J lost 6; bases outside the gene matches: 3. The CDR3: CASSRTGAEQYF. CDR3 sequence (DNA): TGTGCCAGCAGCCGGACAGGGGCCGAGCAGTACTTC.

The chain recombines TRBV5-1 with TRBJ1-3; D gene ambiguous. CDR1 is SGHRS, CDR2 YFSETQ, per germline. The CDR3 is 15 residues long. Trimming removed 0 bases at V and 0 bases at J, with 7 bases between. CDR3 DNA sequence: TGCGCCAGCAGCTTGGACGGACGCTCTGGAAACACCATATATTTT. Protein sequence: CASSLDGRSGNTIYF.

V gene TRBV9 combines with J gene TRBJ1-1, with D perhaps matching TRBD1 (5 bases). Trimming took off 5 bases at V and 1 base at J, with 12 bases between the two ends. This CDR3 is built from 14 residues. Germline V lookup: CDR1 SGDLS, CDR2 YYNGEE. Here the CDR3 DNA reads TGTGCCAGCAGTACCCGGGACCGGAACACTGAAGCTTTCTTT. As protein: CASSTRDRNTEAFF.

The J gene is TRBJ2-1, the V gene TRBV4-1; weak D call: TRBD1 (5 bases). The CDR3 is made up of 16 amino acids. V was clipped by 1 base and J by 1 base, with 11 bases between them. Germline V lookup: CDR1 MGHRA, CDR2 YSYEKL. The CDR3 loop is CASSQAQTVSYNEQFF. CDR3 nucleotide sequence: TGCGCCAGCAGCCAAGCACAGACAGTTTCCTACAATGAGCAGTTCTTC.